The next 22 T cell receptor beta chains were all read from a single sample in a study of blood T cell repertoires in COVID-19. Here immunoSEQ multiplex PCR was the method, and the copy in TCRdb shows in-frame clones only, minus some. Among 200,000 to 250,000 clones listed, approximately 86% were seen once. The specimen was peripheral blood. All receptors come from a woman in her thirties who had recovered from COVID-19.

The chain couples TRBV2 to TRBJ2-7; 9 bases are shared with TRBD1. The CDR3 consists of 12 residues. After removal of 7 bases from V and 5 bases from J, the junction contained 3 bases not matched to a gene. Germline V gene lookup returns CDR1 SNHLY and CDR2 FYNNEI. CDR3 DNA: TGTGCCAGCACCCGGGACAGGGACGAGCAGTACTTC. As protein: CASTRDRDEQYF.

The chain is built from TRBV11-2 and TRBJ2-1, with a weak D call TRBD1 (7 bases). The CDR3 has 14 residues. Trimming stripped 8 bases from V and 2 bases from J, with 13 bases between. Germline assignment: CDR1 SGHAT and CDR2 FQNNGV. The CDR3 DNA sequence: TGTGCCAGCGGGAGGCAGGGGGCCTACAATGAGCAGTTCTTC. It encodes CASGRQGAYNEQFF.

CDR3 bases: TGTGCCACCAGCAGAGATCTAGCAAATGAGCAGTTCTTC. Protein: CATSRDLANEQFF. The V call is TRBV15, the J call TRBJ2-1, with D maybe TRBD2 (5 bases). The CDR3 totals 13 residues. V lost 0 bases to trimming and J lost 7 bases, with 7 bases between them. Germline V gene sequence: CDR1 LNHNV, CDR2 YYDKDF (reference sequence).

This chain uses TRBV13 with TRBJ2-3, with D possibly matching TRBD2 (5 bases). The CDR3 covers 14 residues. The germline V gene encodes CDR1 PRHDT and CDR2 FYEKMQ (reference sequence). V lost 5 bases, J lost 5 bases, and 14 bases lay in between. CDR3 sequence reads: CASSLSEGVDTQYF. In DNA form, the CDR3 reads TGTGCCAGCAGCCTTAGCGAGGGAGTAGATACGCAGTATTTT.

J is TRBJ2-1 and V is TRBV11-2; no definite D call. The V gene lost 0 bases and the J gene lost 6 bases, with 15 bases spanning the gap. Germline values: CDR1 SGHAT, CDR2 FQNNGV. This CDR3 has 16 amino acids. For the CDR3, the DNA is TGTGCCAGCAGCTTAGAAGTACAGTTGTCTTCCAATGAGCAGTTCTTC. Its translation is CASSLEVQLSSNEQFF.

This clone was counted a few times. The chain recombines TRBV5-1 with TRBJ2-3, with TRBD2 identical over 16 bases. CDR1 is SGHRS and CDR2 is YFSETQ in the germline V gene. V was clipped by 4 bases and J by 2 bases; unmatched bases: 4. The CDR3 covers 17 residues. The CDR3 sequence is CASSPGTSGGATDTQYF. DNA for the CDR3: TGCGCCAGCAGCCCAGGGACTAGCGGGGGGGCCACAGATACGCAGTATTTT.

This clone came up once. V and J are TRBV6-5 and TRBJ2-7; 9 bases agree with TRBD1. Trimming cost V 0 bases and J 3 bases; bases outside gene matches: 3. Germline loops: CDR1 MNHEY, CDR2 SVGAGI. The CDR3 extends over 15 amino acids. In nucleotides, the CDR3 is TGTGCCAGCAGTTACTCCCGACAGGGGGGCTACGAGCAGTACTTC. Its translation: CASSYSRQGGYEQYF.

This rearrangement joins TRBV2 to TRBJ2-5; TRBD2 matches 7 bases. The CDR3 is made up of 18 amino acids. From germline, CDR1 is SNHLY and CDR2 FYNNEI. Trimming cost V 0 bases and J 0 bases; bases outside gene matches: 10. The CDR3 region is CASSEALLVLADQETQYF. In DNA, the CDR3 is TGTGCCAGCAGTGAAGCGCTTCTGGTGCTAGCGGACCAAGAGACCCAGTACTTC.

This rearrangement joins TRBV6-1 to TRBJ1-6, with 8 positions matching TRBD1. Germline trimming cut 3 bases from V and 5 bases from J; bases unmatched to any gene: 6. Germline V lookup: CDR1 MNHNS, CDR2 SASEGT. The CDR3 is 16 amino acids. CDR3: CASSDFRGRNNSPLHF. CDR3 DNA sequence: TGTGCCAGCAGTGACTTCAGGGGGCGGAATAATTCACCCCTCCACTTT.

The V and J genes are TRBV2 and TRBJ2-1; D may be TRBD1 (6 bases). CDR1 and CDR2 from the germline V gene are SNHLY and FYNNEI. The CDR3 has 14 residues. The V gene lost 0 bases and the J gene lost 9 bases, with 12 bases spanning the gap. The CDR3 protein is CASSEALQGTEQFF. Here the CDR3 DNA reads TGTGCCAGCAGTGAAGCGCTTCAGGGGACTGAGCAGTTCTTC. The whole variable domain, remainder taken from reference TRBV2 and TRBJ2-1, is EPEVTQTPSHQVTQMGQEVILRCVPISNHLYFYWYRQILGQKVEFLVSFYNNEISEKSEIFDDQFSVERPDGSNFTLKIRSTKLEDSAMYFCASSEALQGTEQFFGPGTRLTVL.

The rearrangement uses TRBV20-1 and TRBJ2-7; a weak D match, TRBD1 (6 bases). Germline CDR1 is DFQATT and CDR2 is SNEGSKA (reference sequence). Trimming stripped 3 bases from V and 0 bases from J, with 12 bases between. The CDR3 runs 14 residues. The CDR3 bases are TGCAGTGCTAGTGGCAGGGGATTCTCCTACGAGCAGTACTTC. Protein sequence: CSASGRGFSYEQYF.

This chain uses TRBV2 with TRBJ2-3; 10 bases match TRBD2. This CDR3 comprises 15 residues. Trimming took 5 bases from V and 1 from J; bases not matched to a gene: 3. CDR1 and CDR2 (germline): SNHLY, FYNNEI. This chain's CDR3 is CASSRLAGGTDTQYF. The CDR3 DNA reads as TGTGCCAGCAGTCGTCTAGCGGGGGGCACAGATACGCAGTATTTT.

The CDR3 coding sequence is TGTGCCAGCAGCAAAGCCCCAGGGGACACTGAAGCTTTCTTT. It specifies CASSKAPGDTEAFF. This sequence joins TRBV21-1 and TRBJ1-1; the DNA was not used to check the table's D call, TRBD1. TRBV21-1 is a pseudogene. The CDR3 length is 14 residues.

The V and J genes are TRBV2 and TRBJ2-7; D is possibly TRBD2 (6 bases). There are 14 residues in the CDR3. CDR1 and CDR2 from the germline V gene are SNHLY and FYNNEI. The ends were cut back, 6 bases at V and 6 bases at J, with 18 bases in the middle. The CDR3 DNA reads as TGTGCCAGCAGCTCGGACTACGTTGCCGTCGAGCAGTACTTC. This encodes CASSSDYVAVEQYF.

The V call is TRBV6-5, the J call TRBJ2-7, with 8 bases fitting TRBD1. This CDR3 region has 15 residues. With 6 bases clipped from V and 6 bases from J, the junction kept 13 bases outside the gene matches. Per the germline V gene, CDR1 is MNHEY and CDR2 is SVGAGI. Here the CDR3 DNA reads TGTGCCAGCAGAAAGTTGGACAGGGCGTGGAGCGAGCAGTACTTC. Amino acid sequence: CASRKLDRAWSEQYF.

The CDR3 protein is CASSHRGAGGSYSYNEQFF. The CDR3 DNA reads as TGTGCCAGCAGTCACCGAGGTGCGGGGGGATCTTACTCCTACAATGAGCAGTTCTTC. V and J are TRBV2 and TRBJ2-1; 8 positions match TRBD2. Germline V lookup: CDR1 SNHLY, CDR2 FYNNEI. The CDR3 spans 19 residues. The trim removed 5 bases at V and 0 bases at J, leaving 15 bases unmatched.

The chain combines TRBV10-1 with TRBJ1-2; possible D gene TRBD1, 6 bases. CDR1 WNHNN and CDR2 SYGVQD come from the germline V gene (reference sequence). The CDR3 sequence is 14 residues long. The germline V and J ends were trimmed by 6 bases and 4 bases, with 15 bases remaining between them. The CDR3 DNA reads TGCGCCAGCAGCCGCCCAGGGGCGGCCTATGGCTACACCTTC. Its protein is CASSRPGAAYGYTF.

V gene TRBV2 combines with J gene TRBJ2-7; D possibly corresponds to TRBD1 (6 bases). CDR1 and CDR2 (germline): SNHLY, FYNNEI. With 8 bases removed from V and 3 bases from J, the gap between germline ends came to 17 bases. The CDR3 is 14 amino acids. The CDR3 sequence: CASGPGTPNYEQYF. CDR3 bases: TGTGCCAGCGGGCCCGGGACACCCAACTACGAGCAGTACTTC.

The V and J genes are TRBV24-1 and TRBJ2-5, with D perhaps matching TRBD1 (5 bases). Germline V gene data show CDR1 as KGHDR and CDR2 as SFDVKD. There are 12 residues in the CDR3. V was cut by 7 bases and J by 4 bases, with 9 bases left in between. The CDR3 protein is CATRGQGETQYF. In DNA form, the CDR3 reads TGTGCCACCAGAGGTCAGGGAGAGACCCAGTACTTC.

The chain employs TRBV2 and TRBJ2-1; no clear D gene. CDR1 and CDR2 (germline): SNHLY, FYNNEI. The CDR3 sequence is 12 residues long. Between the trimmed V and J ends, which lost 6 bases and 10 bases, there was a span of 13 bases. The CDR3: CASRPQMGEQFF. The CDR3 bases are TGTGCCAGCAGACCTCAGATGGGCGAGCAGTTCTTC.

In DNA, the CDR3 is TGTGCCATCAGTGAGTCTTTTACAGGAGATCAGCCCCAGCATTTT. Protein sequence: CAISESFTGDQPQHF. The chain joins TRBV10-3 to TRBJ1-5; perhaps TRBD1 as D (5 bases). CDR3 size: 15 residues. The germline gives CDR1 ENHRY, CDR2 SYGVKD. Trimming left V 0 bases short and J 5 bases short, with 11 bases between.

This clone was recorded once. The CDR3 spells CASSIDRDEAFF. The CDR3 DNA reads TGCGCCAGCAGCATTGACAGAGATGAAGCTTTCTTT. The rearrangement links TRBV5-1 to TRBJ1-1; D is perhaps TRBD1 (5 bases). The CDR3 is 12 residues long. Germline assignment: CDR1 SGHRS and CDR2 YFSETQ. Trimming left V 4 bases short and J 7 bases short, with 11 bases between.